A single sample gave rise to the 7 T cell receptor beta chains below, sequenced in a study of cytomegalovirus exposure and HLA in healthy donors. The PCR had 60 Vbeta and 13 Jbeta primers. The protocol was immunoSEQ multiplex PCR, while the TCRdb copy is restricted to in-frame clones and leaves out a portion. The sample has fewer than 250,000 clones; 65% to 85% are singletons. Sequenced sample: PBMCs. The source of these receptors is a man between 40 and 49 years old in good health and CMV-seropositive.

The V call is TRBV19, the J call TRBJ2-5, with D perhaps matching TRBD1 (6 bases). Germline CDR1 is LNHDA and CDR2 is SQIVND (reference sequence). The CDR3 has 14 amino acids. The ends were cut back, 7 bases at V and 8 bases at J, with 20 bases in the middle. The CDR3 DNA reads as TGTGCCAGTACCCCCGGACAGCAAGTTTCAACCCAGTACTTC. Its translation is CASTPGQQVSTQYF.

Notes on this clone: At one boundary the junction diverges from the germline segment, which might be a read error. The chain has TRBV6-5 and TRBJ2-1, with TRBD2 matching 8 bases. This CDR3 region has 15 residues. CDR1 is MNHEY and CDR2 is SVGAGI in the germline V gene. CDR3 amino acids: CASSLAGPSYNEQFF. CDR3 in DNA: TGTGCCAGTAGTTTAGCGGGACCGTCCTACAATGAGCAGTTCTTC.

The gene calls are TRBV2 and TRBJ1-5; D may be TRBD1 (6 bases). The CDR3 contains 14 residues. V was pared by 7 bases and J by 0 bases, with 10 bases between. Germline CDR1 SNHLY, CDR2 FYNNEI. In DNA, the CDR3 is TGTGCCAGCAACAGGGAAGGTAGCAATCAGCCCCAGCATTTT. Translated, it gives CASNREGSNQPQHF.

The chain uses TRBV7-2 and TRBJ1-1, with D unclear. Trimming cost V 4 bases and J 0 bases, with 12 bases left between them. The germline CDR1 and CDR2 sequences are SGHTA and FQGNSA. The CDR3 contains 15 residues. CDR3 sequence: CASSSAPGMNTEAFF. CDR3 nucleotides: TGTGCCAGCAGCTCGGCCCCGGGGATGAACACTGAAGCTTTCTTT. The whole variable domain, remainder taken from reference TRBV7-2 and TRBJ1-1, is GAGVSQSPSNKVTEKGKDVELRCDPISGHTALYWYRQSLGQGLEFLIYFQGNSAPDKSGLPSDRFSAERTGGSVSTLTIQRTQQEDSAVYLCASSSAPGMNTEAFFGQGTRLTVV.

This chain connects TRBV5-1 to TRBJ2-1, with a weak D call TRBD2 (7 bases). The V end lost 6 bases, the J end lost 2 bases, and 18 bases lay between the germline ends. Germline V lookup: CDR1 SGHRS, CDR2 YFSETQ. This CDR3 region has 16 residues. The CDR3 DNA follows: TGCGCCAGCACAAATGGGGGGGCGTCCCCCTACAATGAGCAGTTCTTC. Residues: CASTNGGASPYNEQFF.

There are a few counts of this clone. The junction departs from germline at one end; a sequencing error may be responsible. In DNA, the CDR3 is TGTGCCAGCAGTGATGGGGGGGGAGGGAACAGTCAGTACTTC. Amino acids: CASSDGGGGNSQYF. The V and J genes are TRBV25-1 and TRBJ2-4; TRBD2 matches at 7 bases. CDR1 is MGHDK, CDR2 SYGVNS, per germline. The CDR3 is 14 residues long.

This clone was observed a single time. The rearrangement joins TRBV5-5 to TRBJ2-3; D possibly corresponds to TRBD1 (6 bases). Germline V lookup: CDR1 SGHKS, CDR2 YYEKEE (reference sequence). The CDR3 has 15 residues. Trimming removed 3 bases from V and 4 bases from J, with 15 bases in between. Here the CDR3 DNA reads TGTGCCAGCAGCTCCGGGACATATAGCGCAGATACGCAGTATTTT. Its translation is CASSSGTYSADTQYF.